A selection of T cell receptor beta chains follows, all from one sample in a study of blood T cell repertoires in COVID-19. The table came from immunoSEQ multiplex PCR; TCRdb's copy has only in-frame clones and leaves some out. The table has roughly 230,000 clones, about 83% seen once. The material sequenced was peripheral blood. The receptor set was obtained from a man between 35 and 55 years old with active or convalescent COVID-19. The CDR3 runs from the conserved cysteine through the conserved F or W.

V	J	CDR3
TRBV6-6	TRBJ1-1	CASSYQGREVFF
TRBV4-1	TRBJ1-2	CASSQTTGSGGYTF
TRBV20-1	TRBJ2-5	CSASLAGGPGETQYF
TRBV30	TRBJ1-1	CAWSRTGPNTEAFF
TRBV5-6	TRBJ1-5	CASSDDRGRLSNQPQHF
TRBV6-5	TRBJ2-3	CASSFQGDTDTQYF
TRBV7-2	TRBJ1-1	CASSLGRDKAFF
TRBV7-2	TRBJ2-1	CASSSVILAGDYNEQFF
TRBV6-2/TRBV6-3	TRBJ2-3	CASSYASSGGTDTQYF
TRBV11-3	TRBJ2-2	CASSLQGAVGTGELFF
TRBV18	TRBJ1-4	CASSPDRDEKLFF
TRBV15	TRBJ1-4	CATSSPGQTEQLFF
TRBV12-3/TRBV12-4	TRBJ1-1	CASSSGEGGSAFF
TRBV27	TRBJ1-2	CASGTGGDYGYTF
TRBV29-1	TRBJ2-1	CSTGTSGIILHNEQFF
TRBV18	TRBJ1-5	CASARPGTGSQPQHF
TRBV7-9	TRBJ1-1	CASSLALTEAFF
TRBV28	TRBJ1-5	CASRKSGGSNQPQHF
TRBV30	TRBJ2-6	CACSDRRSGANVLTF
TRBV5-4	TRBJ2-5	CASSVGLAGQETQYF
TRBV19	TRBJ1-2	CASSEQGGYGYTF
TRBV4-1	TRBJ2-7	CASSQVWTGQGWYEQYF
TRBV2	TRBJ1-1	CASSLELMNTEAFF
TRBV18	TRBJ1-4	CASSPQVGEKLFF
TRBV14	TRBJ1-2	CASSQDLTGGRGYTF
TRBV4-3	TRBJ1-2	CASSQATSRGHGYTF
TRBV11-3	TRBJ1-1	CASTGNTEAFF
TRBV28	TRBJ2-7	CASILSRGYHEQYF
TRBV6-5	TRBJ2-2	CASSSGQGNTGELFF
TRBV20-1	TRBJ2-1	CSASLAGGIEQFF
TRBV2	TRBJ2-6	CASSLDRGSGANVLTF
TRBV29-1	TRBJ1-2	CSVAGAGGLNYGYTF